Listed below are T cell receptor beta chains from one sample, sequenced in a study of blood T cell repertoires in COVID-19. TCRdb's copy holds only in-frame clones and misses some; the assay was immunoSEQ multiplex PCR. The table includes over 200,000 clones, 88% detected once. Sequenced: peripheral blood. These receptors were collected from a man in his sixties who had recovered from COVID-19. Both conserved end residues are part of each CDR3. The order of the fields is clone size, V gene, J gene, CDR3 length, D gene, CDR3 DNA, CDR3 protein. A D gene is named only where the DNA matches it firmly. Size tells how often a clone was seen (once, few, many) or the class of an expanded clone, and some rows leave it out.

clone_size: .; v_call: TRBV6-6; j_call: TRBJ2-7; cdr3_length: 15; d_call: TRBD1; cdr3_nt: TGTGCCAGCAGTCCCACGACAGGGGGTAACTACGAGCAGTACTTC; cdr3_aa: CASSPTTGGNYEQYF
clone_size: .; v_call: TRBV14; j_call: TRBJ1-2; cdr3_length: 12; d_call: .; cdr3_nt: TGTGCCAGCAGCCGATCCGGGAATGGCTACACCTTC; cdr3_aa: CASSRSGNGYTF
clone_size: .; v_call: TRBV2; j_call: TRBJ2-7; cdr3_length: 13; d_call: .; cdr3_nt: TGTGCCAGCAAAACCGGGAAGTCCTACGAGCAGTACTTC; cdr3_aa: CASKTGKSYEQYF
clone_size: once; v_call: TRBV19; j_call: TRBJ1-3; cdr3_length: 14; d_call: .; cdr3_nt: TGTGCCAGTAGTAAAACAGCCGCTGGAAACACCATATATTTT; cdr3_aa: CASSKTAAGNTIYF
clone_size: .; v_call: TRBV2; j_call: TRBJ1-5; cdr3_length: 15; d_call: TRBD1; cdr3_nt: TGTGCCAGCAGTGTGGACAGGGGGCAAAGTCAGCCCCAGCATTTT; cdr3_aa: CASSVDRGQSQPQHF
clone_size: .; v_call: TRBV7-2; j_call: TRBJ2-6; cdr3_length: 15; d_call: .; cdr3_nt: TGTGCCAGCAGCTTAAGGGGGTATGGGGCCAACGTCCTGACTTTC; cdr3_aa: CASSLRGYGANVLTF
clone_size: once; v_call: TRBV5-6; j_call: TRBJ2-3; cdr3_length: 15; d_call: TRBD1; cdr3_nt: TGTGCCAGCAGCTTGGACAGGGGGGTTTCAGATACGCAGTATTTT; cdr3_aa: CASSLDRGVSDTQYF
clone_size: .; v_call: TRBV9; j_call: TRBJ2-5; cdr3_length: 19; d_call: TRBD1; cdr3_nt: TGTGCCAGCAGCGCGATGTGGGGGACCGGGACAGCGAACCAAGAGACCCAGTACTTC; cdr3_aa: CASSAMWGTGTANQETQYF
clone_size: .; v_call: TRBV3-1/TRBV3-2; j_call: TRBJ1-2; cdr3_length: 14; d_call: TRBD1; cdr3_nt: TGTGCCAGCAGTTTAAACAGGGGGTCGGAGGGCTACACCTTC; cdr3_aa: CASSLNRGSEGYTF
clone_size: .; v_call: TRBV6-6; j_call: TRBJ2-1; cdr3_length: 14; d_call: .; cdr3_nt: TGTGCCAGCACCCCCGGGGGTTCCTACAATGAGCAGTTCTTC; cdr3_aa: CASTPGGSYNEQFF
clone_size: .; v_call: TRBV15; j_call: TRBJ2-5; cdr3_length: 16; d_call: TRBD2; cdr3_nt: TGTGCCACCAGCGAGGGGATAGCGGGGGGTCAAGAGACCCAGTACTTC; cdr3_aa: CATSEGIAGGQETQYF
clone_size: .; v_call: TRBV7-2; j_call: TRBJ2-3; cdr3_length: 19; d_call: TRBD2; cdr3_nt: TGTGCCAGCAGCTCGCGAGTTGGCGCGGGGGTAGGGAGTCGAGATACGCAGTATTTT; cdr3_aa: CASSSRVGAGVGSRDTQYF
clone_size: .; v_call: TRBV7-2; j_call: TRBJ1-1; cdr3_length: 14; d_call: .; cdr3_nt: TGTGCCAGCAGCGCGTCAAGTAAGAACACTGAAGCTTTCTTT; cdr3_aa: CASSASSKNTEAFF
clone_size: .; v_call: TRBV7-2; j_call: TRBJ1-5; cdr3_length: 13; d_call: .; cdr3_nt: TGTGCCAGCAGTACCGGGATAAATCAGCCCCAGCATTTT; cdr3_aa: CASSTGINQPQHF
clone_size: .; v_call: TRBV5-1; j_call: TRBJ1-6; cdr3_length: 15; d_call: .; cdr3_nt: TGCGCCAGCAGCTTGGTTTGGCAGGGATATTCACCCCTCCACTTT; cdr3_aa: CASSLVWQGYSPLHF
clone_size: .; v_call: TRBV29-1; j_call: TRBJ2-6; cdr3_length: 16; d_call: TRBD2; cdr3_nt: TGCAGCGCTAGCGGGGATGCCTCCTCTGGGGCCAACGTCCTGACTTTC; cdr3_aa: CSASGDASSGANVLTF
clone_size: .; v_call: TRBV18; j_call: TRBJ2-4; cdr3_length: 13; d_call: .; cdr3_nt: TGTGCCAGCTCACCAAAAGACAGAAACATTCAGTACTTC; cdr3_aa: CASSPKDRNIQYF
clone_size: .; v_call: TRBV5-1; j_call: TRBJ1-4; cdr3_length: 19; d_call: TRBD1; cdr3_nt: TGCGCCAGCAGCCAAGCCACTCCGGGACAGGTTGCAACTAATGAAAAACTGTTTTTT; cdr3_aa: CASSQATPGQVATNEKLFF
clone_size: .; v_call: TRBV6-5; j_call: TRBJ1-6; cdr3_length: 15; d_call: TRBD1; cdr3_nt: TGTGCCAGCAGGGTACAGGGGTCCTATAATTCACCCCTCCACTTT; cdr3_aa: CASRVQGSYNSPLHF
clone_size: .; v_call: TRBV15; j_call: TRBJ2-7; cdr3_length: 14; d_call: .; cdr3_nt: TGTGCCACCAGCAGAGATCACAGAATGTACGAGCAGTACTTC; cdr3_aa: CATSRDHRMYEQYF
clone_size: .; v_call: TRBV19; j_call: TRBJ2-1; cdr3_length: 16; d_call: .; cdr3_nt: TGTGCCAGTACCGGGACCCCAGCGGGTAAATACAATGAGCAGTTCTTC; cdr3_aa: CASTGTPAGKYNEQFF
clone_size: .; v_call: TRBV19; j_call: TRBJ2-3; cdr3_length: 15; d_call: .; cdr3_nt: TGTGCCAGTAGTACCAGATCCGCTAGCGCAGATACGCAGTATTTT; cdr3_aa: CASSTRSASADTQYF
clone_size: .; v_call: TRBV14; j_call: TRBJ2-3; cdr3_length: 15; d_call: .; cdr3_nt: TGTGCCAGCAGCCAAGAAGGACTTTTCACAGATACGCAGTATTTT; cdr3_aa: CASSQEGLFTDTQYF